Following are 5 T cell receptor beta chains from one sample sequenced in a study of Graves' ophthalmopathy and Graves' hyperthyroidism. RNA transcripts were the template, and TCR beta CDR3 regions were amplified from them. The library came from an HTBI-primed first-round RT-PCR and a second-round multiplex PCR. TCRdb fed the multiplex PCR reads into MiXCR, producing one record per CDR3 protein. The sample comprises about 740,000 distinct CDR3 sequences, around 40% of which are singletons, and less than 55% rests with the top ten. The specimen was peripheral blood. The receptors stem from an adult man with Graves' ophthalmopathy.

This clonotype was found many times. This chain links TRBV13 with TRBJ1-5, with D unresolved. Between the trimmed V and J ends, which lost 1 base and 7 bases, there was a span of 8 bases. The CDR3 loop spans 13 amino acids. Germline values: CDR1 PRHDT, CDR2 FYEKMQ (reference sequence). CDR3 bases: TGTGCCAGCAGCTTAGACAGAAGGCAGCCCCAGCATTTT. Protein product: CASSLDRRQPQHF. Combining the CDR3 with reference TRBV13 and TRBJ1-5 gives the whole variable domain AAGVIQSPRHLIKEKRETATLKCYPIPRHDTVYWYQQGPGQDPQFLISFYEKMQSDKGSIPDRFSAQQFSDYHSELNMSSLELGDSALYFCASSLDRRQPQHFGDGTRLSIL.

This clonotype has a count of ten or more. CDR3 DNA sequence: TGTGCCAGCAGCGCCCCAGGGATGATGAACACTGAAGCTTTCTTT. Its translation is CASSAPGMMNTEAFF. The chain couples TRBV9 to TRBJ1-1; a weak D match, TRBD1 (5 bases). Germline V gene lookup returns CDR1 SGDLS and CDR2 YYNGEE. Trimming took 3 bases from V and 0 from J, leaving 12 bases between them. The CDR3 contains 15 residues.

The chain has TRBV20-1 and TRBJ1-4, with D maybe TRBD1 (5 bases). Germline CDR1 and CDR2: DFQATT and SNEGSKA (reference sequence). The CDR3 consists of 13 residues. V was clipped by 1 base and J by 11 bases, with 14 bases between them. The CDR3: CSARGGVNGKLFF. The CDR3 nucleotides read TGCAGTGCTAGAGGGGGGGTGAATGGGAAACTGTTTTTT.

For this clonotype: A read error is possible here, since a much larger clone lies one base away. CDR3 nucleotides: TGCAGTGCTAGAGAAGGACGGTATACCCAGTACTTC. The encoded protein is CSAREGRYTQYF. The genes are TRBV20-1 and TRBJ2-5; D gene unclear. This CDR3 contains 12 residues. V dropped 0 bases and J dropped 8 bases, with 10 bases sitting between them. Germline V CDR1 and CDR2: DFQATT, SNEGSKA (reference sequence).

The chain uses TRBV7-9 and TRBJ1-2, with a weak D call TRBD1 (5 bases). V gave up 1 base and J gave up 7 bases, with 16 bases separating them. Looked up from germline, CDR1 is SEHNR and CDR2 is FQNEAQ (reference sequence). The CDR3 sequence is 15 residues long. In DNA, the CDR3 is TGTGCCAGCAGCTTAGGTATAGGGACGGCATCTGGCTACACCTTC. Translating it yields CASSLGIGTASGYTF.